This TCR beta chain was observed in a study of T cell changes during pregnancy in multiple sclerosis. This clone was observed once. The data were produced by immunoSEQ multiplex PCR, yet TCRdb's version contains in-frame clones alone and is incomplete. The sample holds approximately 52,000 clones, around 92% seen once. This CDR3 comprises 14 residues. The source of this sequence is a female donor with multiple sclerosis, enrolled in a pregnancy study. The sample here was CD4+ T cells from peripheral blood mononuclear cells, taken in the third trimester of pregnancy. V and J are TRBV21-1 and TRBJ2-7; the table's D call TRBD1 went unverified against the DNA. TRBV21-1 constitutes a pseudogene. The CDR3: CASTSQKGVHEQYF. CDR3 in DNA: TGTGCCAGCACCAGCCAGAAGGGGGTCCACGAGCAGTACTTC.